The 7 T cell receptor beta chains reported below all come from one sample, sequenced in a study of T cells in Graves' hyperthyroidism and ophthalmopathy. Amplified regions were TCR beta CDR3 sequences from RNA transcripts. The TCR CDR3 first-round RT-PCR relied on the HTBI primer set. One entry per CDR3 protein results from TCRdb running MiXCR on the multiplex PCR reads. The top ten clones hold about 35% of a sample with approximately 600,000 distinct CDR3 sequences, 20% to 25% of them seen once. The source material was blood. These receptors came from a man between 25 and 39 years old with Graves' ophthalmopathy.

This clonotype came up a few times. The chain uses TRBV6-1 and TRBJ2-3; 11 bases match TRBD2. Germline CDR1 and CDR2: MNHNS and SASEGT. With 7 bases clipped from V and 4 bases from J, the junction kept 13 bases outside the gene matches. The CDR3 is 17 amino acids. The CDR3 region is CASKKNLLAGGPDTQYF. The DNA for the CDR3 is TGTGCCAGCAAAAAAAACCTGCTAGCGGGAGGACCAGATACGCAGTATTTT.

This clonotype was observed many times. The chain has TRBV28 and TRBJ1-1; 7 bases are a match to TRBD1. J gave up 4 bases and V 2 bases, and 13 bases lay outside the gene matches. Germline values: CDR1 MDHEN, CDR2 SYDVKM. The CDR3 loop spans 17 amino acids. In DNA form, the CDR3 reads TGTGCCAGCAGTTTACCAGTGACAGGGACGGGAAGCACTGAAGCTTTCTTT. This gives the protein CASSLPVTGTGSTEAFF.

This clonotype has more than one count but fewer than ten. The J gene is TRBJ1-4, the V gene TRBV29-1, with 7 nucleotides matching TRBD1. This CDR3 has 15 residues. Germline V gives CDR1 SQVTM, CDR2 ANQGSEA. The V and J ends lost 7 bases and 8 bases, in that order; junction bases with no gene match: 16. The CDR3 region has the DNA TGCAGCGCTGGGGCCCGGGACAGCGCCCAGGAAAAACTGTTTTTT. Amino acid sequence: CSAGARDSAQEKLFF. Together with reference TRBV29-1 and TRBJ1-4, the CDR3 gives the full variable domain: SAVISQKPSRDICQRGTSLTIQCQVDSQVTMMFWYRQQPGQSLTLIATANQGSEATYESGFVIDKFPISRPNLTFSTLTVSNMSPEDSSIYLCSAGARDSAQEKLFFGSGTQLSVL.

This clonotype turned up a few times. V is TRBV29-1 and J is TRBJ2-3, with 7 bases identical to TRBD2. The V and J ends lost 4 bases and 4 bases, in that order; junction bases with no gene match: 8. CDR1 and CDR2 from the germline V gene are SQVTM and ANQGSEA. The CDR3 spans 14 residues. The CDR3 bases are TGCAGCGTTGGAGGCGGGAGAGTCGCAGATACGCAGTATTTT. It encodes CSVGGGRVADTQYF.

This clonotype was seen ten or more times. The gene calls are TRBV11-3 and TRBJ2-1; D is undetermined. The germline V gene has CDR1 SGHNT and CDR2 YENEEA. V dropped 5 bases and J dropped 5 bases, with 7 bases sitting between them. The CDR3 length is 12 residues. The DNA of the CDR3 is TGTGCCAGCAGCCGAGAGGACAATGAGCAGTTCTTC. Its translation is CASSREDNEQFF. The full variable domain, with the rest looked up from reference TRBV11-3 and TRBJ2-1, is EAGVVQSPRYKIIEKKQPVAFWCNPISGHNTLYWYLQNLGQGPELLIRYENEEAVDDSQLPKDRFSAERLKGVDSTLKIQPAELGDSAVYLCASSREDNEQFFGPGTRLTVL.

This clonotype turned up a few times. The rearrangement joins TRBV25-1 to TRBJ2-2; TRBD2 aligns across 10 bases. The CDR3 length is 16 residues. Germline V gene lookup returns CDR1 MGHDK and CDR2 SYGVNS. Trimming cost V 9 bases and J 7 bases; bases outside gene matches: 14. CDR3 protein: CARVARLAGVDGELFF. DNA for the CDR3: TGTGCCAGAGTTGCGAGGCTAGCGGGAGTTGACGGGGAGCTGTTTTTT.

This clonotype was seen repeatedly, ten times or more. The V gene is TRBV6-2 or TRBV6-3, the J gene TRBJ2-1, with D possibly matching TRBD1 (8 bases). Germline V gene sequence: CDR1 MNHEY, CDR2 SVGEGT. Trimming removed 7 bases from V and 7 bases from J, with 17 bases in between. The CDR3 covers 14 residues. CDR3 nucleotide sequence: TGTGCCAGCACCTACAGGGGGGGCAGGAATGAGCAGTTCTTC. This sequence encodes CASTYRGGRNEQFF.